The rows below give T cell receptor beta chains drawn from one sample of a study of yellow fever vaccine responses in identical twins. TCRdb called the RT-PCR reads again in MiXCR, with one record for every CDR3 protein. Seen here are some 35,000 distinct CDR3 sequences, approximately 54% observed once, and the top ten hold roughly 4.5%. The specimen was T cells from blood (PBMCs), unsorted or a sorted subset (not recorded which), collected before or after yellow fever vaccination (not recorded which). These TCRs come from a woman under 30 who received the yellow fever vaccine. Both conserved end residues are part of each CDR3. D genes are given only for firm matches. Part of the rows lack a size; the others show once, few, many or a class for expanded clones.

v_gene	d_gene	j_gene	abundance	CDR3nt	CDR3aa
TRBV28	NA	TRBJ2-3	few	TGTGCCAGCAGTTTAGGGGCAGGGGGGGATACGCAGTATTTT	CASSLGAGGDTQYF
TRBV4-3	TRBD1	TRBJ1-1	few	TGCGCCAGCAGCCAAGTTACAGGGGGGAAGAACACTGAAGCTTTCTTT	CASSQVTGGKNTEAFF
TRBV20-1	NA	TRBJ2-3	NA	TGCAGTGCCGACCCACAAAACCCAGATACGCAGTATTTT	CSADPQNPDTQYF
TRBV20-1	NA	TRBJ2-1	NA	TGCAGTGCTACCCGGGGTTCCTACAATGAGCAGTTCTTC	CSATRGSYNEQFF
TRBV13	TRBD2	TRBJ2-7	NA	TGTGCCAGCAGCTTTTCCTTTAGCGGGAGGGCCAGCGAGCAGTACTTC	CASSFSFSGRASEQYF
TRBV20-1	TRBD1	TRBJ1-2	NA	TGCAGTGCTGAAACCGGGACAGGGTTTGGCTACACCTTC	CSAETGTGFGYTF
TRBV4-1	NA	TRBJ2-7	NA	TGCGCCAGCAGCCCAGCGCCAGGAAACTCCTACGAGCAGTACTTC	CASSPAPGNSYEQYF
TRBV18	TRBD2	TRBJ2-1	NA	TGTGCCAGCTCCAAAGCGAGGCTAGCGGTATACAATGAGCAGTTCTTC	CASSKARLAVYNEQFF
TRBV13	TRBD2	TRBJ2-1	NA	TGTGCCAGCAACCTAGCGGGAGGGAATCTTGAGCAGTTCTTC	CASNLAGGNLEQFF
TRBV5-1	TRBD2	TRBJ2-1	NA	TGCGCCAGCAGCTTCGGGACTAGCGGGAGGACCATTAATGAGCAGTTCTTC	CASSFGTSGRTINEQFF
TRBV10-3	NA	TRBJ2-5	NA	TGTGCCATCAGTAACATGGGACTGACAGGGCAAGAGACCCAGTACTTC	CAISNMGLTGQETQYF
TRBV12-3/TRBV12-4	TRBD2	TRBJ2-3	NA	TGTGCCAGCAGCGAGCGGGGTCTTAGCACAGATACGCAGTATTTT	CASSERGLSTDTQYF
TRBV15	NA	TRBJ1-2	NA	TGTGCCACAGACAATGGGGGTAACTATGGCTACACCTTC	CATDNGGNYGYTF
TRBV18	NA	TRBJ1-2	NA	TGTGCCAGCTCTAGACAGGCGAACTATGGCTACACCTTC	CASSRQANYGYTF
TRBV11-3	TRBD2	TRBJ2-1	few	TGTGCCAGCAGCTTAGGCCGGGCGGGAGCCCACAATGAGCAGTTCTTC	CASSLGRAGAHNEQFF
TRBV29-1	NA	TRBJ1-2	NA	TGCAGCGTTGGGGGACGGGGGGTCGGCGGCTACACCTTC	CSVGGRGVGGYTF
TRBV20-1	NA	TRBJ2-7	NA	TGCAGTGCTAGAATTGACTACGAGCAGTACTTC	CSARIDYEQYF
TRBV29-1	NA	TRBJ2-5	few	TGCAGCGTCCGTGGATGGGGAGAGACCCAGTACTTC	CSVRGWGETQYF
TRBV20-1	NA	TRBJ2-5	NA	TGCAGTGCTAGTGACCTCGAAGAGACCCAGTACTTC	CSASDLEETQYF
TRBV12-3/TRBV12-4	NA	TRBJ2-3	few	TGTGCCAGCAGTTTTGTGGGGACCCAACACACAGATACGCAGTATTTT	CASSFVGTQHTDTQYF
TRBV29-1	NA	TRBJ1-3	few	TGCAGCGTTGTTCGAAACTCTGGAAACACCATATATTTT	CSVVRNSGNTIYF
TRBV11-1	NA	TRBJ2-1	NA	TGTGCCAGCAGCTTCGGGACACTTAGGAATGAGCAGTTCTTC	CASSFGTLRNEQFF
TRBV7-7	NA	TRBJ2-1	few	TGTGCCAGCAGCTTAAACCAATACAATGAGCAGTTCTTC	CASSLNQYNEQFF
TRBV7-6	TRBD1	TRBJ2-2	NA	TGTGCCAGCAGAACCGGGACAGGGAGGTCCGGGGAGCTGTTTTTT	CASRTGTGRSGELFF
TRBV11-2	NA	TRBJ2-1	NA	TGTGCCAGCAGCTTAGGCGGGATAAATGAGCAGTTCTTC	CASSLGGINEQFF
TRBV7-3	NA	TRBJ1-1	NA	TGTGCCAGCAGCTTAACTGCAGGGCCTAACACTGAAGCTTTCTTT	CASSLTAGPNTEAFF
TRBV20-1	TRBD1	TRBJ1-1	NA	TGCAGTGCTAAAAAGACAGGGTTGGCTGAAGCTTTCTTT	CSAKKTGLAEAFF
TRBV5-4	NA	TRBJ2-7	NA	TGTGCCAGCAGCTTGGGGTACCCCCCCTACGAGCAGTACTTC	CASSLGYPPYEQYF
TRBV4-2	NA	TRBJ2-1	few	TGTGCCAGCAGCCAAGATGGCGGGGGCAGCTACAATGAGCAGTTCTTC	CASSQDGGGSYNEQFF
TRBV7-3	NA	TRBJ1-1	NA	TGTGCCAGCAGCCTCAAAGGACACCAGAACACTGAAGCTTTCTTT	CASSLKGHQNTEAFF
TRBV5-1	NA	TRBJ1-5	few	TGCGCCAGCAGCTTGTTGGCAGGTCCTGATCAGCCCCAGCATTTT	CASSLLAGPDQPQHF
TRBV24-1	NA	TRBJ2-5	NA	TGTGCCACCAGTGATTCGTCTGGGGCCGGAGAGACCCAGTACTTC	CATSDSSGAGETQYF
TRBV7-2	NA	TRBJ2-1	NA	TGTGCCAGCAGCTCGCGGCCCGGAGGCAATGAGCAGTTCTTC	CASSSRPGGNEQFF